A single sample is the source of the 15 T cell receptor beta chains below, sequenced in a study of T cell changes during pregnancy in multiple sclerosis. Produced via immunoSEQ multiplex PCR; TCRdb's table is partial and in-frame only. The sample gives 85,000 to 110,000 clones, roughly nine tenths of which show up once; about 0.88% is in the top ten. The starting material was peripheral blood, obtained after pregnancy. These receptors came from a female donor with multiple sclerosis, enrolled in a pregnancy study.

This clone was picked up a small number of times. The chain is built from TRBV19 and TRBJ2-7; D is perhaps TRBD1 (6 bases). CDR3 size: 15 residues. Per the germline V gene, CDR1 is LNHDA and CDR2 is SQIVND (reference sequence). The ends were cut back, 6 bases at V and 5 bases at J, with 20 bases in the middle. The DNA for the CDR3 is TGTGCCAGTAGCCCAGGGGCGGGTAGAAGAGACGAGCAGTACTTC. Protein: CASSPGAGRRDEQYF.

The CDR3 nucleotides read TGTGCCAGCAGTGAACGCTGGACAGAAAGACAAGAGACCCAGTACTTC. Its translation: CASSERWTERQETQYF. The V and J genes are TRBV2 and TRBJ2-5; D is perhaps TRBD1 (6 bases). V was shortened by 2 bases and J by 2 bases, with 15 bases between the two germline ends. The germline CDR1 and CDR2 sequences are SNHLY and FYNNEI. The CDR3 is 16 amino acids.

This chain uses TRBV2 with TRBJ2-1; tentatively, D is TRBD2 (6 bases). Germline CDR1 reads SNHLY; CDR2 reads FYNNEI. This CDR3 contains 14 residues. Between the trimmed V and J ends, which lost 6 bases and 6 bases, there was a span of 15 bases. CDR3 coding DNA: TGTGCCAGCAGGTTAGCGGAGGGAAGCAATGAGCAGTTCTTC. Encoded protein: CASRLAEGSNEQFF.

This sequence joins TRBV5-4 and TRBJ2-7; 11 bases are a match to TRBD2. The CDR3 is 15 residues long. Germline V lookup: CDR1 SGHNT, CDR2 YYREEE (reference sequence). With 0 bases clipped from V and 3 bases from J, the junction kept 2 bases outside the gene matches. The CDR3 loop is CASSLGLAGSYEQYF. The DNA for the CDR3 is TGTGCCAGCAGCTTGGGACTAGCGGGGAGCTACGAGCAGTACTTC.

This clone was recorded once. This rearrangement joins TRBV9 to TRBJ2-2; the match to TRBD1 covers 9 bases. J lost 7 bases, V lost 1 base, and 11 bases had no gene match. Germline CDR1 is SGDLS and CDR2 is YYNGEE. The CDR3 contains 17 residues. This chain's CDR3 is CASSVTPGTGINGELFF. The DNA of the CDR3 is TGTGCCAGCAGCGTAACCCCCGGGACAGGGATTAACGGGGAGCTGTTTTTT.

The chain uses TRBV15 and TRBJ1-5; 7 positions agree with TRBD1. The CDR3 runs to 15 residues. The germline V gene has CDR1 LNHNV and CDR2 YYDKDF (reference sequence). With 5 bases clipped from V and 4 bases from J, the junction kept 8 bases outside the gene matches. The DNA of the CDR3 is TGTGCCACCAGCCCGTACAGGGGAATTAATCAGCCCCAGCATTTT. This gives the protein CATSPYRGINQPQHF. Complete variable domain (other parts from reference TRBV15 and TRBJ1-5): DAMVIQNPRYQVTQFGKPVTLSCSQTLNHNVMYWYQQKSSQAPKLLFHYYDKDFNNEADTPDNFQSRRPNTSFCFLDIRSPGLGDTAMYLCATSPYRGINQPQHFGDGTRLSIL.

This chain uses TRBV19 with TRBJ1-1; 8 bases line up with TRBD1. This CDR3 spans 13 amino acids. V lost 10 bases, J lost 7 bases, and 11 bases stayed unmatched. Per germline, CDR1 LNHDA and CDR2 SQIVND (reference sequence). The CDR3 DNA reads as TGTGCCACCTGCCCCCCAGGGGGCTATGAAGCTTTCTTT. Residues: CATCPPGGYEAFF.

The table lists this clone with a count of one. The chain links TRBV10-3 to TRBJ1-5; D uncertain. Trimming took 0 bases from V and 12 from J, leaving 12 bases between them. Germline CDR1 ENHRY, CDR2 SYGVKD. The CDR3 sequence is 13 residues long. In nucleotides, the CDR3 is TGTGCCATCAGTGAGTCGAGGGCAACCGGCCAGCATTTT. This sequence encodes CAISESRATGQHF.

The chain is built from TRBV7-2 and TRBJ2-7; TRBD2 might be the D (6 bases). V dropped 1 base and J dropped 2 bases, with 9 bases sitting between them. The V gene's germline CDR1 is SGHTA and CDR2 FQGNSA. This CDR3 is 14 amino acids long. CDR3 sequence (DNA): TGTGCCAGCAGCTTAGATGGGGGGACCTACGAGCAGTACTTC. It yields the protein CASSLDGGTYEQYF.

The chain uses TRBV30 and TRBJ2-5; 10 nucleotides agree with TRBD1. This CDR3 spans 12 amino acids. Losses at the gene ends were 5 bases for V and 4 bases for J; bases not matched to a gene: 1. The germline CDR1 and CDR2 sequences are GTSNPN and SVGIG (reference sequence). The CDR3 sequence: CAWGTGAETQYF. CDR3 bases: TGTGCCTGGGGGACAGGGGCAGAGACCCAGTACTTC.

This sequence joins TRBV9 and TRBJ1-1; no reliable D call. CDR1 and CDR2 (germline): SGDLS, YYNGEE. Trimming shortened V by 2 bases and J by 1 base, and 9 bases separated the two germline ends. The CDR3 length is 14 residues. CDR3 sequence reads: CASSVESQNTEAFF. In nucleotides, the CDR3 is TGTGCCAGCAGCGTTGAATCACAGAACACTGAAGCTTTCTTT.

The chain has TRBV5-4 and TRBJ2-3; D ambiguous. The CDR3 has 15 amino acids. The V gene's germline CDR1 is SGHNT and CDR2 YYREEE (reference sequence). Trimming pared 4 bases from V and 6 bases from J, leaving 18 bases between. This CDR3 is CASSPVGPVADTQYF. In nucleotides, the CDR3 is TGTGCCAGCAGCCCCGTAGGTCCGGTAGCCGATACGCAGTATTTT.

The count of this clone is one. Here the CDR3 DNA reads TGCGCCAGCAGCCAAGAACCGACAGTGGCTGGCTACACCTTC. Translated, it gives CASSQEPTVAGYTF. J is TRBJ1-2 and V is TRBV4-3; D possibly corresponds to TRBD1 (5 bases). V was shortened by 0 bases and J by 7 bases, with 12 bases between the two germline ends. The CDR3 consists of 14 residues. Germline V gene lookup returns CDR1 LGHNA and CDR2 YSLEER.

The rearrangement links TRBV6-5 to TRBJ1-5, with 7 bases aligning to TRBD1. The CDR3 covers 14 residues. Looked up from germline, CDR1 is MNHEY and CDR2 is SVGAGI. V lost 6 bases and J lost 3; bases outside the gene matches: 5. The CDR3 sequence is CASSPGTDNQPQHF. The CDR3 region has the DNA TGTGCCAGCAGCCCAGGGACAGACAATCAGCCCCAGCATTTT.

This chain links TRBV10-3 with TRBJ2-5, with TRBD1 matching over 8 bases. The CDR3 length is 14 residues. Germline CDR1 reads ENHRY; CDR2 reads SYGVKD. V gave up 0 bases and J gave up 3 bases; unmatched junction bases: 0. CDR3 loop: CAISESGQEETQYF. The CDR3 bases are TGTGCCATCAGTGAGTCGGGACAGGAAGAGACCCAGTACTTC.